Given below is one T cell receptor (beta chain) in context. What it binds is unknown. This table comes from immunoSEQ multiplex PCR, and its TCRdb copy is limited to in-frame clones, with some not included. The table lists approximately 140,000 clones, 75% to 90% of them singletons. The sample is drawn from a study of T cell responses to AZD1222 COVID-19 vaccine. Study-wide points: The study sampled repertoires only after the peak T cell response. Spike-specific TCR breadth and depth rose after two AZD1222 doses. Donors were chiefly white British, with a greater number of females, and clonal diversity was perhaps underestimated. Recipients of AZD1222 seropositive at baseline numbered only 5 or 6.

The germline V gene encodes CDR1 SGHRS and CDR2 YFSETQ. The CDR3 is made up of 15 amino acids. With 5 bases clipped from V and 5 bases from J, the junction kept 10 bases outside the gene matches. This clonotype was sampled from an adult who received the AZD1222 COVID-19 vaccine. This specimen was peripheral blood, taken 28 days after the second AZD1222 dose. The rearrangement uses TRBV5-1 and TRBJ2-1; 7 nucleotides agree with TRBD1. This CDR3 reads CASSRQTGKNNEQFF. CDR3 bases: TGCGCCAGCAGTCGTCAGACAGGGAAGAACAATGAGCAGTTCTTC.